This entry describes one T cell receptor (beta chain). This entry comes from a study of CD8+ T cells in alopecia areata. The CDR3 length is 14 residues. The germline gives CDR1 MGHDK, CDR2 SYGVNS. The trim removed 7 bases at V and 6 bases at J, leaving 7 bases unmatched. RNA, once extracted, was reverse transcribed into cDNA for use as the sequencing template. The repertoire was sequenced with immunoSEQ multiplex PCR; TCRdb's copy has only in-frame clones and lacks some. The table shows hundreds of thousands of clones, with 50% to 75% occurring only once. The sample's treatment: oral pan-JAK inhibitor, 5-10 mg twice daily.

The sample was CD4+ T cells sorted from blood, taken around week 53, from a patient treated with tofacitinib. This TCR came from a human donor with alopecia areata. J is TRBJ2-2 and V is TRBV25-1; TRBD2 agrees at 8 bases. The CDR3, as DNA: TGTGCCAGCACCCGGGAGGGTCCCCCCGGGGAGCTGTTTTTT. Amino acids: CASTREGPPGELFF.